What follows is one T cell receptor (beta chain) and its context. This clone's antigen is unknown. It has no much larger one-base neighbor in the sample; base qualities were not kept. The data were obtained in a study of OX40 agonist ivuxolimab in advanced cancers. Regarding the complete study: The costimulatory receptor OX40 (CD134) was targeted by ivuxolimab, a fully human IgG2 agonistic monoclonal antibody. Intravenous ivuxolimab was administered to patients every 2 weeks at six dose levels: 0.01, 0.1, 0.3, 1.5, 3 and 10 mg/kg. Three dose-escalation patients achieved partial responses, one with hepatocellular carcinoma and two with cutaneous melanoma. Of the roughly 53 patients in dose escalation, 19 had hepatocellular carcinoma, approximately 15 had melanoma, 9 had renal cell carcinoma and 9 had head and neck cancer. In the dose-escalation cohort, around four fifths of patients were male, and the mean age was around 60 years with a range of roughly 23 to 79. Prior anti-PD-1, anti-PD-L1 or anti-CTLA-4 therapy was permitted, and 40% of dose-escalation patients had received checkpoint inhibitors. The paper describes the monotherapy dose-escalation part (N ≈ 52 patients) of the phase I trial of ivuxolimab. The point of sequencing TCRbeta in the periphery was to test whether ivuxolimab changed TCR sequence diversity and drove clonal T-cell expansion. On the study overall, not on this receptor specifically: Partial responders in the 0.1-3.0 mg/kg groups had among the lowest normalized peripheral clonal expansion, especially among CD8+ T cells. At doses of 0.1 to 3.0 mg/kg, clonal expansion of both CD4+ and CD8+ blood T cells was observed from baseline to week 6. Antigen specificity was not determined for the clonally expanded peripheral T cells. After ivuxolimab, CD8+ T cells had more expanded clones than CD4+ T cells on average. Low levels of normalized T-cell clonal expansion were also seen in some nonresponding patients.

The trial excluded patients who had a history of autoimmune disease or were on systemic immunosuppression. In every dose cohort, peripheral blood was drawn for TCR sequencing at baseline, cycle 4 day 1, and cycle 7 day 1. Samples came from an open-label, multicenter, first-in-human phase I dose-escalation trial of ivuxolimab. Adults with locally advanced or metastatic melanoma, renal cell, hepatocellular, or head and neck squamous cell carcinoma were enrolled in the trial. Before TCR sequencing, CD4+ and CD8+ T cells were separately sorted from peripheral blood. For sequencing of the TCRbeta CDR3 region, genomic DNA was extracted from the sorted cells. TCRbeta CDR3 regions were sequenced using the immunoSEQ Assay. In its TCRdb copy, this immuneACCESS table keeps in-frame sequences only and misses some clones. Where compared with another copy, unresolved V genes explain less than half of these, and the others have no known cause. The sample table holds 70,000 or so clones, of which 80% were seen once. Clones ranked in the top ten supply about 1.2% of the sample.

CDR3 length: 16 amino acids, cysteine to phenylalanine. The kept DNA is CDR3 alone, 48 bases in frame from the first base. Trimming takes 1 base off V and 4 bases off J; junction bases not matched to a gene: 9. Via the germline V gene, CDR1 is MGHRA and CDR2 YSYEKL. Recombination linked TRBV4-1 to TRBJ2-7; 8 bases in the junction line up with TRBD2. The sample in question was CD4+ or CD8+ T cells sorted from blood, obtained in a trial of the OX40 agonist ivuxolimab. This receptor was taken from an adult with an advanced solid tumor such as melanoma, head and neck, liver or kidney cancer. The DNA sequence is TGCGCCAGCAGCCAAGCCGTCTCGGGGGGGCCTTACGAGCAGTACTTC. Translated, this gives CASSQAVSGGPYEQYF.